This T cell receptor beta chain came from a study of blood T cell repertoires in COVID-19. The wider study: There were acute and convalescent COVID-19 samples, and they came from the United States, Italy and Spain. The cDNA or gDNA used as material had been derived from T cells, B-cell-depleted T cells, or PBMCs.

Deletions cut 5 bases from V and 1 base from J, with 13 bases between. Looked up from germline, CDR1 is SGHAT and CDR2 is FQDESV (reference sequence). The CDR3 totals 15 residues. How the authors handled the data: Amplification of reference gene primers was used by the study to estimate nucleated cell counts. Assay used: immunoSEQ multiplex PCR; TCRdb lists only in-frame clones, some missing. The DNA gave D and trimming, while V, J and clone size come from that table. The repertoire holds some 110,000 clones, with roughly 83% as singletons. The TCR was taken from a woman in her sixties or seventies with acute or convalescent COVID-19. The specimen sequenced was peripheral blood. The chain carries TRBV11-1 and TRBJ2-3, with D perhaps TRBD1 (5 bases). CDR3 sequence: CASSRRDTRTDTQYF. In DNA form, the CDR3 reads TGTGCCAGCAGCCGCAGGGATACCCGCACAGATACGCAGTATTTT.